The 9 T cell receptor beta chains below come from one sample, sequenced in a study of response to subunit inactivated influenza vaccine. From the RT-PCR reads, TCRdb called clonotypes with MiXCR, one entry per CDR3 protein. The repertoire holds about 520,000 distinct CDR3 sequences, with approximately 7.3% as singletons. This specimen was PBMCs from blood, taken roughly 24 months after vaccination. The source is a man aged 50-75 years who received an inactivated influenza vaccine.

The rearrangement uses TRBV5-5 and TRBJ2-7; TRBD2 is a possible D gene (6 bases). This CDR3 has 15 residues. Germline assignment: CDR1 SGHKS and CDR2 YYEKEE (reference sequence). V gave up 4 bases and J gave up 2 bases, with 16 bases separating them. The CDR3 nucleotides read TGTGCCAGCAGCCTACTGCCGGGGGAAACCTACGAGCAGTACTTC. Its translation is CASSLLPGETYEQYF. Combining the CDR3 with reference TRBV5-5 and TRBJ2-7 gives the whole variable domain DAGVTQSPTHLIKTRGQQVTLRCSPISGHKSVSWYQQVLGQGPQFIFQYYEKEERGRGNFPDRFSARQFPNYSSELNVNALLLGDSALYLCASSLLPGETYEQYFGPGTRLTVT.

This chain links TRBV7-8 with TRBJ2-7, with 12 bases aligning to TRBD2. The CDR3 covers 13 residues. From germline, CDR1 is SGHVS and CDR2 FQNEAQ. The J segment lost 12 bases and the V segment lost 3 bases, leaving 6 bases of the junction unmatched. The CDR3 is CASSLTSGSMLYF. As DNA, the CDR3 is TGTGCCAGCAGCTTGACTAGCGGGAGTATGTTGTACTTC.

The rearrangement joins TRBV11-2 to TRBJ2-3, with 7 bases identical to TRBD1. Trimming cost V 5 bases and J 2 bases; bases outside gene matches: 7. The length of the CDR3 is 15 residues. Germline lookup yields CDR1 SGHAT and CDR2 FQNNGV. This CDR3 is CASSPQTGPTDTQYF. In DNA form, the CDR3 reads TGTGCCAGCAGCCCTCAGACAGGGCCCACAGATACGCAGTATTTT. The variable domain in full, with the rest retrieved from reference TRBV11-2 and TRBJ2-3, is EAGVAQSPRYKIIEKRQSVAFWCNPISGHATLYWYQQILGQGPKLLIQFQNNGVVDDSQLPKDRFSAERLKGVDSTLKIQPAKLEDSAVYLCASSPQTGPTDTQYFGPGTRLTVL.

The chain couples TRBV7-9 to TRBJ2-7; 12 bases match TRBD2. The CDR3 is 16 amino acids. The J segment lost 7 bases and the V segment lost 0 bases, leaving 7 bases of the junction unmatched. Germline CDR1 reads SEHNR; CDR2 reads FQNEAQ (reference sequence). CDR3 DNA sequence: TGTGCCAGCAGCTTAGCCCCTCCTAGCGGGGGGGCAGAGCAGTACTTC. This encodes CASSLAPPSGGAEQYF. The full variable domain, with the rest looked up from reference TRBV7-9 and TRBJ2-7, is DTGVSQNPRHKITKRGQNVTFRCDPISEHNRLYWYRQTLGQGPEFLTYFQNEAQLEKSRLLSDRFSAERPKGSFSTLEIQRTEQGDSAMYLCASSLAPPSGGAEQYFGPGTRLTVT.

Remarks on this clonotype: A read error may produce the germline difference seen at one junction end. This sequence joins TRBV20-1 and TRBJ1-5, with 11 positions matching TRBD1. In germline, CDR1 is DFQATT, CDR2 SNEGSKA (reference sequence). CDR3 length equals 16 residues. The CDR3 region is CCAREIGQGALQPQHF. CDR3 DNA: TGCTGTGCTAGAGAGATCGGACAGGGGGCCCTTCAGCCCCAGCATTTT.

This clonotype appeared a few times. The chain couples TRBV3-1 to TRBJ2-5; D is perhaps TRBD2 (6 bases). This CDR3 spans 16 amino acids. Germline CDR1 is LGHDT and CDR2 is YNNKEL (reference sequence). V was shortened by 0 bases and J by 4 bases, with 15 bases between the two germline ends. CDR3 nucleotide sequence: TGTGCCAGCAGCCAAGAGGGCGGGAATGGTCGAGAGACCCAGTACTTC. This translates into CASSQEGGNGRETQYF.

This clonotype turned up a few times. The V and J genes are TRBV6-5 and TRBJ2-1, with TRBD2 identical over 11 bases. CDR3 size: 16 residues. J lost 0 bases, V lost 6 bases, and 4 bases had no gene match. The germline V gene has CDR1 MNHEY and CDR2 SVGAGI. CDR3 bases: TGTGCCAGCAGCTTAGCGGGGGGGCACTCCTACAATGAGCAGTTCTTC. Amino acid sequence: CASSLAGGHSYNEQFF.

This clonotype was detected a few times. The chain recombines TRBV18 with TRBJ2-7; D is unclear. V dropped 4 bases and J dropped 6 bases, with 13 bases sitting between them. The germline gives CDR1 KGHSH, CDR2 LQKENI. The CDR3 spans 13 residues. As DNA, the CDR3 is TGTGCCAGCTCACTCGGACCGGAGCGCGAGCAGTACTTC. It specifies CASSLGPEREQYF.

This clonotype was seen more than once but under ten times. The gene calls are TRBV18 and TRBJ1-1; D ambiguous. With 1 base removed from V and 9 bases from J, the gap between germline ends came to 9 bases. CDR3 length: 12 residues. CDR1 is KGHSH and CDR2 is LQKENI in the germline V gene. CDR3 amino acids: CASSPRASKAFF. CDR3 in DNA: TGTGCCAGCTCACCACGGGCCAGCAAAGCTTTCTTT.